The 29 T cell receptor beta chains listed next were all sequenced from one sample in a study of blood T cell repertoires in COVID-19. Libraries were prepared by immunoSEQ multiplex PCR; TCRdb keeps only in-frame clonotypes and omits some of them. The sample has about 250,000 clones, around 81% seen once. Sample: PBMCs or T cells enriched from blood (not recorded which). These receptors originate from a middle-aged man who had recovered from COVID-19.

This clone was counted a single time. This chain joins TRBV7-8 and TRBJ2-7, with 11 bases identical to TRBD1. This CDR3 comprises 18 residues. The germline CDR1 and CDR2 sequences are SGHVS and FQNEAQ. V gave up 5 bases and J gave up 3 bases; unmatched junction bases: 15. The CDR3 bases are TGTGCCAGCAGCATACGAACCGGGGACAGGGGGATTCTCTACGAGCAGTACTTC. It specifies CASSIRTGDRGILYEQYF.

The rearrangement links TRBV5-6 to TRBJ1-5; D uncertain. CDR1 and CDR2 (germline): SGHDT, YYEEEE. V lost 1 base to trimming and J lost 4 bases, with 12 bases between them. The CDR3 runs 15 residues. DNA of the CDR3: TGTGCCAGCAGCTTGCTCCAGGAACCTAATCAGCCCCAGCATTTT. It codes for CASSLLQEPNQPQHF. The full variable domain, rest sourced from reference TRBV5-6 and TRBJ1-5, is DAGVTQSPTHLIKTRGQQVTLRCSPKSGHDTVSWYQQALGQGPQFIFQYYEEEERQRGNFPDRFSGHQFPNYSSELNVNALLLGDSALYLCASSLLQEPNQPQHFGDGTRLSIL.

The V call is TRBV5-6, the J call TRBJ1-3; D is undetermined. The germline V and J ends were trimmed by 1 base and 4 bases, with 9 bases remaining between them. The CDR3 has 14 residues. The germline CDR1 and CDR2 sequences are SGHDT and YYEEEE. The CDR3 is CASSLTEKGNTIYF. The DNA of the CDR3 is TGTGCCAGCAGCTTGACAGAAAAAGGAAACACCATATATTTT.

This chain uses TRBV9 with TRBJ2-1; tentatively, D is TRBD2 (6 bases). The germline gives CDR1 SGDLS, CDR2 YYNGEE. The CDR3 has 15 residues. V gave up 4 bases and J gave up 4 bases, with 15 bases separating them. The CDR3 reads CASSPHGGEYNEQFF. The CDR3 DNA follows: TGTGCCAGCAGCCCCCACGGCGGGGAATACAATGAGCAGTTCTTC.

The chain carries TRBV3-1 (or the pseudogene TRBV3-2) and TRBJ2-7; 8 positions match TRBD1. CDR3 length: 15 amino acids. Trimming took 2 bases from V and 4 from J; bases not matched to a gene: 7. Per germline, CDR1 LGHDT and CDR2 YNNKEL (reference sequence). DNA of the CDR3: TGTGCCAGCAGCCAATCCGCAGGGGGCAATTACGAGCAGTACTTC. Protein: CASSQSAGGNYEQYF.

A single count supports this clone. The rearrangement uses TRBV11-2 and TRBJ2-6, with D maybe TRBD1 (6 bases). CDR1 and CDR2 (germline): SGHAT, FQNNGV. The ends were cut back, 2 bases at V and 2 bases at J, with 10 bases in the middle. The CDR3 totals 16 residues. CDR3 sequence (DNA): TGTGCCAGCAGCTTAATAGGGGGAACTGGGGCCAACGTCCTGACTTTC. It is translated as CASSLIGGTGANVLTF.

V and J are TRBV7-6 and TRBJ1-3, with TRBD1 matching 11 bases. CDR1 is SGHVS and CDR2 is FNYEAQ in the germline V gene. This CDR3 contains 16 residues. J gave up 1 base and V 5 bases, and 4 bases lay outside the gene matches. CDR3 bases: TGTGCCAGCAGCCGGGGGACAGGGGGGTCTGGAAACACCATATATTTT. Residues: CASSRGTGGSGNTIYF.

V gene TRBV5-1 combines with J gene TRBJ1-2, with a possible D match to TRBD1 (6 bases). CDR1 is SGHRS, CDR2 YFSETQ, per germline. With 2 bases removed from V and 3 bases from J, the gap between germline ends came to 11 bases. This CDR3 has 14 residues. The CDR3: CASSLQGFDYGYTF. In nucleotides, the CDR3 is TGCGCCAGCAGCTTACAGGGATTTGACTATGGCTACACCTTC.

The rearrangement links TRBV10-2 to TRBJ1-1; the match to TRBD1 covers 8 bases. CDR3 length: 14 amino acids. In germline, CDR1 is WSHSY, CDR2 SAAADI. After removal of 5 bases from V and 7 bases from J, the junction contained 9 bases not matched to a gene. In DNA form, the CDR3 reads TGCGCCAGCAGTTTACAGGGGGGATGGAGTGAAGCTTTCTTT. This codes for CASSLQGGWSEAFF.

The chain joins TRBV3-1 (or the pseudogene TRBV3-2) to TRBJ1-1; no definite D call. Germline CDR1 and CDR2: LGHDT and YNNKEL (reference sequence). This CDR3 has 13 residues. V gave up 3 bases and J gave up 1 base, with 6 bases separating them. CDR3 bases: TGTGCCAGCAGCCAGGTCGGGAACACTGAAGCTTTCTTT. This gives the protein CASSQVGNTEAFF.

This clone came up a few times. The chain carries TRBV15 and TRBJ1-5; the D gene is possibly TRBD1 (5 bases). Trimming removed 0 bases from V and 6 bases from J, with 15 bases in between. This CDR3 is 16 amino acids long. CDR1 LNHNV and CDR2 YYDKDF come from the germline V gene (reference sequence). DNA of the CDR3: TGTGCCACCAGCAGAGATAACATCAGGGTTTCTCAGCCCCAGCATTTT. Translated: CATSRDNIRVSQPQHF.

V gene TRBV7-3 combines with J gene TRBJ1-1, with 8 nucleotides matching TRBD1. CDR1 is SGHTA, CDR2 FQGTGA, per germline. CDR3 length: 18 residues. V shed 2 bases and J 0 bases; nucleotides not matched to a gene: 11. CDR3 nucleotide sequence: TGTGCCAGCAGCTTAGCCGGACAGGGAGGCCCCGTGAACACTGAAGCTTTCTTT. This sequence encodes CASSLAGQGGPVNTEAFF.

The chain uses TRBV18 and TRBJ1-5; TRBD1 aligns across 10 bases. The CDR3 covers 15 residues. Germline trimming cut 4 bases from V and 0 bases from J; bases unmatched to any gene: 0. Germline CDR1 and CDR2: KGHSH and LQKENI. DNA for the CDR3: TGTGCCAGCTCACGGACAGGGGGTAGCAATCAGCCCCAGCATTTT. It specifies CASSRTGGSNQPQHF.

This chain joins TRBV18 and TRBJ2-7, with D uncertain. In germline, CDR1 is KGHSH, CDR2 LQKENI. The CDR3 has 13 residues. V was shortened by 2 bases and J by 5 bases, with 10 bases between the two germline ends. This CDR3 reads CASSPGLDDEQYF. The CDR3 DNA follows: TGTGCCAGCTCACCAGGGCTTGACGACGAGCAGTACTTC.

This clone was seen at least ten times. This chain uses TRBV24-1 with TRBJ2-7; TRBD2 agrees at 9 bases. The trim removed 8 bases at V and 0 bases at J, leaving 4 bases unmatched. The CDR3 has 14 amino acids. Germline CDR1 and CDR2: KGHDR and SFDVKD. As DNA, the CDR3 is TGTGCCACCAAACTTAGCGGGAGCTCCTACGAGCAGTACTTC. It is translated as CATKLSGSSYEQYF.

V is TRBV6-5 and J is TRBJ1-1; possible D gene TRBD1, 6 bases. V was cut by 6 bases and J by 2 bases, with 13 bases left in between. CDR1 is MNHEY and CDR2 is SVGAGI in the germline V gene. The CDR3 extends over 14 amino acids. For the CDR3, the DNA is TGTGCCAGCAGGGCGGGGGGGCTAAACACTGAAGCTTTCTTT. Translation gives CASRAGGLNTEAFF.

This clone has only one observation. This chain uses TRBV18 with TRBJ2-1; 7 positions agree with TRBD1. Germline-derived CDR1 and CDR2 are KGHSH and LQKENI. V was pared by 6 bases and J by 8 bases, with 7 bases of the junction left unmatched. The CDR3 consists of 13 residues. The CDR3 reads CASSSRDSDEQFF. The CDR3 nucleotides are TGTGCCAGCTCTTCCCGGGACAGCGATGAGCAGTTCTTC.

The gene calls are TRBV27 and TRBJ2-1; 12 bases fit TRBD2. V lost 7 bases, J lost 8 bases, and 18 bases stayed unmatched. The CDR3 totals 18 residues. Germline V gene sequence: CDR1 MNHEY, CDR2 SMNVEV (reference sequence). CDR3 loop: CASTLGASGRGLGDEQFF. CDR3 DNA: TGTGCCAGCACCCTAGGGGCTAGCGGGAGGGGGTTGGGCGATGAGCAGTTCTTC.

The V call is TRBV28, the J call TRBJ1-1; TRBD1 might be the D (6 bases). Germline CDR1 MDHEN, CDR2 SYDVKM. V was pared by 6 bases and J by 4 bases, with 24 bases between. The CDR3 totals 17 residues. The CDR3 region has the DNA TGTGCCAGCAGCACCCAAGCAACAGGGACGTGGACCACTGAAGCTTTCTTT. It codes for CASSTQATGTWTTEAFF.

The J gene is TRBJ2-2, the V gene TRBV12-5, with 7 bases lining up with TRBD1. V lost 3 bases to trimming and J lost 2 bases; unmatched junction nucleotides: 6. Looked up from germline, CDR1 is LGHNT and CDR2 is FRNRAP. CDR3 length: 16 amino acids. This CDR3 reads CASGFPRGINTGELFF. CDR3 sequence (DNA): TGTGCTAGTGGTTTCCCCAGGGGGATAAACACCGGGGAGCTGTTTTTT.

This chain connects TRBV4-3 to TRBJ1-2, with 10 bases matching TRBD1. Germline-derived CDR1 and CDR2 are LGHNA and YSLEER. The CDR3 is 14 amino acids. The V and J ends lost 3 bases and 5 bases, in that order; junction bases with no gene match: 3. The CDR3 reads CASSQGQGPYGYTF. Here the CDR3 DNA reads TGCGCCAGCAGCCAGGGACAGGGGCCGTATGGCTACACCTTC.

The chain joins TRBV27 to TRBJ1-6; D is unresolved. CDR1 is MNHEY, CDR2 SMNVEV, per germline (reference sequence). V was trimmed by 7 bases and J by 6 bases, leaving 13 bases between them. The length of the CDR3 is 14 residues. DNA of the CDR3: TGTGCCAGCACCCCCAATGAGCCTAATTCACCCCTCCACTTT. It yields the protein CASTPNEPNSPLHF.

The chain employs TRBV19 and TRBJ1-6; TRBD1 aligns across 7 bases. The V segment lost 7 bases and the J segment 7 bases; nucleotides outside the gene matches: 7. From germline, CDR1 is LNHDA and CDR2 SQIVND (reference sequence). CDR3 length: 14 residues. This CDR3 is CASTVTGMNSPLHF. CDR3 coding DNA: TGTGCCAGTACCGTGACAGGGATGAATTCACCCCTCCACTTT.

This clone appeared once. At one boundary the junction diverges from the germline segment, which might be a read error. The chain employs TRBV29-1 and TRBJ1-6; the match to TRBD1 covers 7 bases. Germline V gene sequence: CDR1 SQVTM, CDR2 ANQGSEA. This CDR3 is 13 amino acids long. The CDR3 DNA reads TGCAGCGTTCAAGACAGGGTTGGTTCACCCCTCCACTTT. Translation: CSVQDRVGSPLHF. Full variable domain (outside the CDR3, taken from reference TRBV29-1 and TRBJ1-6): SAVISQKPSRDICQRGTSLTIQCQVDSQVTMMFWYRQQPGQSLTLIATANQGSEATYESGFVIDKFPISRPNLTFSTLTVSNMSPEDSSIYLCSVQDRVGSPLHFGNGTRLTVT.

The genes are TRBV6-1 and TRBJ2-7; D gene unclear. The germline V gene has CDR1 MNHNS and CDR2 SASEGT. This CDR3 is built from 12 residues. Deletions cut 0 bases from V and 6 bases from J, with 6 bases between. CDR3: CASSEASGEQYF. CDR3 DNA sequence: TGTGCCAGCAGTGAAGCTTCAGGCGAGCAGTACTTC.

The V gene is TRBV7-6, the J gene TRBJ1-5; tentatively, D is TRBD1 (6 bases). V shed 6 bases and J shed 3 bases, with 15 bases lying between them. The CDR3 is 15 residues long. Germline-derived CDR1 and CDR2 are SGHVS and FNYEAQ. The CDR3 protein is CASSSMTGPNQPQHF. In nucleotides, the CDR3 is TGTGCCAGCAGTTCAATGACAGGTCCCAATCAGCCCCAGCATTTT.

The chain couples TRBV7-2 to TRBJ2-2, with a weak D call TRBD2 (6 bases). V lost 4 bases, J lost 0 bases, and 9 bases lay in between. Germline V gene sequence: CDR1 SGHTA, CDR2 FQGNSA. The CDR3 spans 15 residues. The CDR3 region has the DNA TGTGCCAGCAGCTCAGCGGGCTCGAACACCGGGGAGCTGTTTTTT. Amino acids: CASSSAGSNTGELFF.

In regard to this clone: The same CDR3 arises from other DNA sequences in this sample as well. The gene calls are TRBV9 and TRBJ1-6; tentative D call: TRBD1 (6 bases). The V and J ends lost 0 bases and 7 bases respectively, with 8 bases between them. The length of the CDR3 is 14 residues. Germline V CDR1 and CDR2: SGDLS, YYNGEE. The DNA of the CDR3 is TGTGCCAGCAGCGTAGGCCAGGGGAATTCACCCCTCCACTTT. It specifies CASSVGQGNSPLHF.

The chain employs TRBV24-1 and TRBJ2-3; 9 nucleotides align to TRBD2. The V segment lost 3 bases and the J segment 2 bases; nucleotides outside the gene matches: 8. The CDR3 sequence is 17 residues long. Germline CDR1 and CDR2: KGHDR and SFDVKD. CDR3 in amino acids: CATSDPFSGGPTDTQYF. CDR3 nucleotides: TGTGCCACCAGTGATCCGTTTAGCGGGGGACCCACAGATACGCAGTATTTT.